The 22 T cell receptor beta chains below come from one sample, sequenced in a study of T cells of healthy individuals. TCRdb re-analysed the 5' RACE reads in MiXCR, keeping a single row per CDR3 protein. The sample lists about 63,000 distinct CDR3 sequences, around 15% seen once, with about 4.4% in the top ten. The receptors were gathered from a human donor in good health.

There are many counts of this clonotype. The chain joins TRBV6-5 to TRBJ2-7, with a weak D call TRBD2 (6 bases). This CDR3 spans 15 amino acids. CDR1 MNHEY and CDR2 SVGAGI come from the germline V gene. The V and J ends lost 6 bases and 1 base respectively, with 16 bases between them. In DNA, the CDR3 is TGTGCCAGCAGCTCGGGGCTAGCGATTTCCTACGAGCAGTACTTC. Translating gives CASSSGLAISYEQYF.

This clonotype was counted between two and nine times. This chain joins TRBV20-1 and TRBJ1-1, with 8 bases lining up with TRBD1. The J segment lost 1 base and the V segment lost 6 bases, leaving 7 bases of the junction unmatched. This CDR3 spans 14 amino acids. Looked up from germline, CDR1 is DFQATT and CDR2 is SNEGSKA (reference sequence). CDR3 region: CSAGGQGGNTEAFF. The CDR3 coding sequence is TGCAGTGCCGGAGGACAGGGAGGGAACACTGAAGCTTTCTTT.

The J gene is TRBJ2-3, the V gene TRBV9; the match to TRBD2 covers 8 bases. Germline V gene sequence: CDR1 SGDLS, CDR2 YYNGEE. Trimming took 0 bases from V and 2 from J; bases not matched to a gene: 2. The CDR3 consists of 15 residues. The CDR3 spells CASSVGGGNTDTQYF. The DNA for the CDR3 is TGTGCCAGCAGCGTAGGCGGGGGGAACACAGATACGCAGTATTTT.

This clonotype is medium-sized (0.01 to 0.1%) by share. The V call is TRBV2, the J call TRBJ1-5, with D perhaps TRBD1 (6 bases). This CDR3 region has 15 residues. Germline V lookup: CDR1 SNHLY, CDR2 FYNNEI. The V end lost 7 bases, the J end lost 5 bases, and 18 bases lay between the germline ends. In DNA, the CDR3 is TGTGCCAGCACATTCGGAGGGGGTTCTCATCAGCCCCAGCATTTT. Translating gives CASTFGGGSHQPQHF.

There are a few counts of this clonotype. A junction boundary mismatches the germline segment, possibly from a read error. The chain couples TRBV5-1 to TRBJ2-7; D is unresolved. This CDR3 has 15 amino acids. Germline lookup yields CDR1 SGHRS and CDR2 YFSETQ. The CDR3 is CASRSLAGDLYQQYF. In nucleotides, the CDR3 is TGCGCCAGCAGATCCCTCGCTGGGGATCTCTACCAGCAGTACTTC.

The sample holds a few counts of this clonotype. The CDR3 DNA sequence: TGTGCCAGCAGTCGGAGCGGGAGAGAGTACAATGAGCAGTTCTTC. Protein sequence: CASSRSGREYNEQFF. The chain couples TRBV12-3 or TRBV12-4 to TRBJ2-1; 8 bases are shared with TRBD2. After removal of 5 bases from V and 4 bases from J, the junction contained 7 bases not matched to a gene. The CDR3 has 15 residues.

This clonotype was seen a few times. This chain uses TRBV5-4 with TRBJ1-1; 9 nucleotides match TRBD1. In germline, CDR1 is SGHNT, CDR2 YYREEE (reference sequence). The trim removed 4 bases at V and 4 bases at J, leaving 2 bases unmatched. The CDR3 has 13 residues. CDR3 sequence (DNA): TGTGCCAGCAGCGGGGGACAGGGCACTGAAGCTTTCTTT. Protein sequence: CASSGGQGTEAFF.

This clonotype was seen more than once but under ten times. V and J are TRBV5-1 and TRBJ2-1; no clear D. CDR1 SGHRS and CDR2 YFSETQ come from the germline V gene. V shed 0 bases and J shed 2 bases, with 3 bases lying between them. This CDR3 contains 13 residues. The CDR3 region has the DNA TGCGCCAGCAGCTTGGAGCCCTACAATGAGCAGTTCTTC. This gives the protein CASSLEPYNEQFF.

This clonotype showed up many times. The rearrangement uses TRBV28 and TRBJ1-5; no reliable D call. Deletions cut 7 bases from V and 8 bases from J, with 12 bases between. Germline CDR1 and CDR2: MDHEN and SYDVKM. There are 12 residues in the CDR3. CDR3 nucleotide sequence: TGTGCCAGCACCGGGGAGGGAGAGCCCCAGCATTTT. Protein: CASTGEGEPQHF.

This clonotype was observed a handful of times. The chain uses TRBV7-2 and TRBJ2-1, with 7 bases aligning to TRBD2. CDR1 is SGHTA, CDR2 FQGNSA, per germline. The CDR3 has 18 amino acids. V lost 1 base, J lost 6 bases, and 15 bases stayed unmatched. The CDR3 DNA sequence: TGTGCCAGCAGCTTAGTATCCTGGGCGGGAGTTTCCCCCAATGAGCAGTTCTTC. Its protein is CASSLVSWAGVSPNEQFF.

V is TRBV18 and J is TRBJ1-1; D is unclear. This CDR3 has 15 amino acids. The V gene lost 0 bases and the J gene lost 3 bases, with 11 bases spanning the gap. Per the germline V gene, CDR1 is KGHSH and CDR2 is LQKENI. The chain's CDR3 is CASSPPHRKDTEAFF. The CDR3 DNA is TGTGCCAGCTCACCACCCCACAGAAAAGACACTGAAGCTTTCTTT.

The chain recombines TRBV7-3 with TRBJ2-1; 8 positions agree with TRBD1. The CDR3 is 14 residues long. Germline lookup yields CDR1 SGHTA and CDR2 FQGTGA. With V trimmed by 5 bases and J by 5 bases, 5 bases remained unmatched. CDR3 in amino acids: CASSGQGQDNEQFF. CDR3 nucleotide sequence: TGTGCCAGCAGCGGACAGGGACAGGACAATGAGCAGTTCTTC.

The table lists this clonotype with many counts. The gene calls are TRBV28 and TRBJ1-2; D call uncertain. V was pared by 1 base and J by 6 bases, with 15 bases between. This CDR3 is built from 15 residues. Looked up from germline, CDR1 is MDHEN and CDR2 is SYDVKM. CDR3 sequence: CASSLFRTYSDGYTF. CDR3 sequence (DNA): TGTGCCAGCAGTTTATTTAGGACCTACTCGGATGGCTACACCTTC.

This clonotype was detected only a few times. V is TRBV3-1 and J is TRBJ2-1, with 8 bases matching TRBD2. Germline assignment: CDR1 LGHDT and CDR2 YNNKEL (reference sequence). The CDR3 runs to 16 residues. J was trimmed by 3 bases and V by 4 bases; bases with no gene match: 8. CDR3 sequence (DNA): TGTGCCAGCAGCCTACGAGCGGGAGTCAACTACAATGAGCAGTTCTTC. This codes for CASSLRAGVNYNEQFF.

The chain recombines TRBV6-1 with TRBJ1-6, with TRBD1 identical over 9 bases. The CDR3 covers 16 residues. Germline V CDR1 and CDR2: MNHNS, SASEGT. The V segment lost 5 bases and the J segment 4 bases; nucleotides outside the gene matches: 6. DNA of the CDR3: TGTGCCAGCAGTCCACAGGGGGCGGCTTATAATTCACCCCTCCACTTT. Protein: CASSPQGAAYNSPLHF.

There are a few counts of this clonotype. V and J are TRBV15 and TRBJ2-2, with 9 bases that match TRBD2. Trimming cost V 1 base and J 4 bases; bases outside gene matches: 7. Germline-derived CDR1 and CDR2 are LNHNV and YYDKDF (reference sequence). The CDR3 runs to 17 residues. Here the CDR3 DNA reads TGTGCCACCAGCAGAGTTGCGGGGGGGCCGGGCACCGGGGAGCTGTTTTTT. Translation: CATSRVAGGPGTGELFF.

This clonotype was seen more than once but under ten times. The rearrangement joins TRBV28 to TRBJ1-1; 8 nucleotides agree with TRBD1. Unmatched junction bases numbered 2, after V lost 4 bases and J lost 1 base. The CDR3 covers 14 residues. Looked up from germline, CDR1 is MDHEN and CDR2 is SYDVKM. CDR3 sequence: CASSSGTGNTEAFF. In nucleotides, the CDR3 is TGTGCCAGCAGTTCCGGGACAGGGAACACTGAAGCTTTCTTT.

This chain's CDR3 is CATSDLEDTQYF. The CDR3 DNA reads as TGTGCCACCAGTGATTTGGAAGATACGCAGTATTTT. The V gene is TRBV24-1, the J gene TRBJ2-3; no clear D gene. V lost 0 bases and J 5 bases, leaving 2 bases between the germline ends. CDR3 length: 12 residues. Looked up from germline, CDR1 is KGHDR and CDR2 is SFDVKD.

This clonotype was found many times. The rearrangement links TRBV7-9 to TRBJ1-5; D is ambiguous. Deletions cut 5 bases from V and 0 bases from J, with 8 bases between. CDR1 and CDR2 (germline): SEHNR, FQNEAQ (reference sequence). The CDR3 contains 14 residues. For the CDR3, the DNA is TGTGCCAGCAGCGTGGACGGTAGCAATCAGCCCCAGCATTTT. Amino acid sequence: CASSVDGSNQPQHF.

As regards this clonotype: A read error may explain this, as a much larger clone is one base away. The J gene is TRBJ1-1, the V gene TRBV7-9; D uncertain. Germline loops: CDR1 SEHNR, CDR2 FQNEAQ (reference sequence). The CDR3 contains 14 residues. The CDR3 is CVSSSTMTSEYAFF. CDR3 nucleotide sequence: TGTGTCAGCAGCTCTACAATGACAAGCGAATACGCTTTCTTT.

The chain uses TRBV6-5 and TRBJ2-7; D might be TRBD1 or TRBD2, each matching 6 bases. The CDR3 extends over 15 amino acids. The V and J ends lost 5 bases and 4 bases respectively, with 18 bases between them. The V gene's germline CDR1 is MNHEY and CDR2 SVGAGI. CDR3 region: CASSETWGAGYEQYF. The CDR3 nucleotides read TGTGCCAGCAGTGAAACATGGGGGGCAGGGTACGAGCAGTACTTC.

This clonotype was observed at least ten times. The V gene is TRBV5-4, the J gene TRBJ1-2; maybe TRBD1 (6 bases). Germline assignment: CDR1 SGHNT and CDR2 YYREEE (reference sequence). This CDR3 contains 14 residues. The V gene lost 5 bases and the J gene lost 4 bases, with 15 bases spanning the gap. The DNA for the CDR3 is TGTGCCAGCAGATTGATGACAGGTAGCTATGGCTACACCTTC. Amino acid sequence: CASRLMTGSYGYTF. Looking up the rest from reference TRBV5-4 and TRBJ1-2 gives the full variable domain: ETGVTQSPTHLIKTRGQQVTLRCSSQSGHNTVSWYQQALGQGPQFIFQYYREEENGRGNFPPRFSGLQFPNYSSELNVNALELDDSALYLCASRLMTGSYGYTFGSGTRLTVV.